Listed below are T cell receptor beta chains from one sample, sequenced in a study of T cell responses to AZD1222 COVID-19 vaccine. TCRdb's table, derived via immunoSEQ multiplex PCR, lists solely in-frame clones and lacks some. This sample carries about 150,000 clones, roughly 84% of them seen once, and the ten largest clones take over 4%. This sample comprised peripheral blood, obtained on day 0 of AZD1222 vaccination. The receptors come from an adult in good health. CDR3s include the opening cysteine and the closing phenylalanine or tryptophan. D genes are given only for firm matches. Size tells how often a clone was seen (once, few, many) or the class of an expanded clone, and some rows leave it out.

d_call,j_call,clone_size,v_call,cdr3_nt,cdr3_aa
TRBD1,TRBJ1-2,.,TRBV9,TGTGCCAGCAGCGGCAGGGGGCAGGGCTATGGCTACACCTTC,CASSGRGQGYGYTF
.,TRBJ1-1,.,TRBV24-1,TGTGCCACTACATCCGCGATGAACACTGAAGCTTTCTTT,CATTSAMNTEAFF
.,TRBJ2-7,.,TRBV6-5,TGTGCCAGCACCCTAGGGGTCTCCCCGAGGGAGCAGTACTTC,CASTLGVSPREQYF
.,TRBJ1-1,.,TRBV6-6,TGTGCCAGCCCAGCAGGGACTGAAGGGACTGAAGCTTTCTTT,CASPAGTEGTEAFF
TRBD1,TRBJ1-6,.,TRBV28,TGTGCCAGCAGTCCCCGGACAGGACGCAATTCACCCCTCCACTTT,CASSPRTGRNSPLHF
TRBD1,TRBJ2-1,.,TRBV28,TGTGCCAGCAGTCTGGGACAGCTATACGAACAGCAGTTCTTC,CASSLGQLYEQQFF
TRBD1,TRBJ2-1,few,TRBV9,TGTGCCAGCAGCGCCGGGACAGGGGCGCCGAAGCAGTTCTTC,CASSAGTGAPKQFF
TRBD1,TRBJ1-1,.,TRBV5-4,TGTGCCAGCAGCTCCGGACAGGGTTGGACTGAAGCTTTCTTT,CASSSGQGWTEAFF
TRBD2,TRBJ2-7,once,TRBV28,TGTGCCAGCAGTTCCCCGGGGGGGCAGGGGTACGAGCAGTACTTC,CASSSPGGQGYEQYF
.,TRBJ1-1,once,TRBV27,TGTGCCAGCAGTTTGCAGGGGAGGACTGAAGCTTTCTTT,CASSLQGRTEAFF
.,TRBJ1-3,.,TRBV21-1,TGTGCCAGCAGCAAAGGAGGGGGAACAGGAAACACCATATATTTT,CASSKGGGTGNTIYF
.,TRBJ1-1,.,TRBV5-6,TGTGCCAGCAGCTTGCCCCTCAGGGGTAGGCACACTGAAGCTTTCTTT,CASSLPLRGRHTEAFF
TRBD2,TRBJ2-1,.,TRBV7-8,TGTGCCAGCAGCTTAGACCGGGGGGGTAATTTGGTCTTC,CASSLDRGGNLVF
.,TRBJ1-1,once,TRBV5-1,TGCGCCAGCAGCTTGAGAGGGGGAGGCACTGAAGCTTTCTTT,CASSLRGGGTEAFF
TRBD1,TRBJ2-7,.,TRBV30,TGTGCCTGGAGTGGGGGACAGCTAAGCGCCTACGAGCAGTACTTC,CAWSGGQLSAYEQYF
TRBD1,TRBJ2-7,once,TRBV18,TGTGCCAGCTCACCAGTACAGGGGGCCCGATACGAGCAGTACTTC,CASSPVQGARYEQYF
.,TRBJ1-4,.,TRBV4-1,TGCGCCAGCAGCCAAGTCCCAGGGGCTGCCTTTAATGAAAAACTGTTTTTT,CASSQVPGAAFNEKLFF
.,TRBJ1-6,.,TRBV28,TGTGCCAGCAGTTCCACAGGGCTCTATAATTCACCCCTCCACTTT,CASSSTGLYNSPLHF
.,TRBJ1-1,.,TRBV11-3,TGTGCCAGCAGCGCCCGAGCGAACACTGAAGCTTTCTTT,CASSARANTEAFF
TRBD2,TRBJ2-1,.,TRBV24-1,TGTGCCACTAGTAGCGGGGTTAGAGGCGAGCAGTTCTTC,CATSSGVRGEQFF
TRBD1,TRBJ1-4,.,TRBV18,TGTGCCAGCACTCTTAACAGGGGGCGCCAAGAAAAACTGTTTTTT,CASTLNRGRQEKLFF
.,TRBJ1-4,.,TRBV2,TGTGCCAGTCGTAGGGGGGTTGCAACTAATGAAAAACTGTTTTTT,CASRRGVATNEKLFF
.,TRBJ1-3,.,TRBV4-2,TGTGCCAGCAGCCAAGATCGGATCGGACTTACCTCTGGAAACACCATATATTTT,CASSQDRIGLTSGNTIYF
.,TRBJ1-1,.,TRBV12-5,TGTGCTAGTGGTTTCGAGATCTCTGAAGCTTTCTTT,CASGFEISEAFF
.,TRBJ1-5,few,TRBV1,TGCACCAGCAGCCAAGGGGATAAGGGTGGTTCGCCCCAGCATTTT,CTSSQGDKGGSPQHF